The entry that follows covers one T cell receptor beta chain sequence. The length of the CDR3 is 10 residues. The V gene lost 4 bases and the J gene lost 11 bases, with 8 bases spanning the gap. Germline CDR1 and CDR2: SQVTM and ANQGSEA. Study processing details: Reference gene primers were amplified, and this amplification served to estimate nucleated cell counts. Only in-frame clones appear in the TCRdb table, and some are missing; sequencing was by immunoSEQ multiplex PCR. The V and J calls and clone size come from that table; D and trimming were worked out from the DNA. The table includes 200,000 or so clones, about 82% detected once. This entry belongs to a study of blood T cell repertoires in COVID-19. Turning to the study itself: PBMCs, B-cell-depleted T cells, or T cells provided the cDNA or gDNA that made up the material.

The specimen was peripheral blood. The J gene is TRBJ2-2, the V gene TRBV29-1; TRBD1 might be the D (5 bases). This clonotype originated in a woman in her twenties or thirties with acute or convalescent COVID-19. CDR3 amino acids: CSVGQGELFF. The CDR3 DNA reads as TGCAGCGTTGGGCAGGGTGAGCTGTTTTTT.